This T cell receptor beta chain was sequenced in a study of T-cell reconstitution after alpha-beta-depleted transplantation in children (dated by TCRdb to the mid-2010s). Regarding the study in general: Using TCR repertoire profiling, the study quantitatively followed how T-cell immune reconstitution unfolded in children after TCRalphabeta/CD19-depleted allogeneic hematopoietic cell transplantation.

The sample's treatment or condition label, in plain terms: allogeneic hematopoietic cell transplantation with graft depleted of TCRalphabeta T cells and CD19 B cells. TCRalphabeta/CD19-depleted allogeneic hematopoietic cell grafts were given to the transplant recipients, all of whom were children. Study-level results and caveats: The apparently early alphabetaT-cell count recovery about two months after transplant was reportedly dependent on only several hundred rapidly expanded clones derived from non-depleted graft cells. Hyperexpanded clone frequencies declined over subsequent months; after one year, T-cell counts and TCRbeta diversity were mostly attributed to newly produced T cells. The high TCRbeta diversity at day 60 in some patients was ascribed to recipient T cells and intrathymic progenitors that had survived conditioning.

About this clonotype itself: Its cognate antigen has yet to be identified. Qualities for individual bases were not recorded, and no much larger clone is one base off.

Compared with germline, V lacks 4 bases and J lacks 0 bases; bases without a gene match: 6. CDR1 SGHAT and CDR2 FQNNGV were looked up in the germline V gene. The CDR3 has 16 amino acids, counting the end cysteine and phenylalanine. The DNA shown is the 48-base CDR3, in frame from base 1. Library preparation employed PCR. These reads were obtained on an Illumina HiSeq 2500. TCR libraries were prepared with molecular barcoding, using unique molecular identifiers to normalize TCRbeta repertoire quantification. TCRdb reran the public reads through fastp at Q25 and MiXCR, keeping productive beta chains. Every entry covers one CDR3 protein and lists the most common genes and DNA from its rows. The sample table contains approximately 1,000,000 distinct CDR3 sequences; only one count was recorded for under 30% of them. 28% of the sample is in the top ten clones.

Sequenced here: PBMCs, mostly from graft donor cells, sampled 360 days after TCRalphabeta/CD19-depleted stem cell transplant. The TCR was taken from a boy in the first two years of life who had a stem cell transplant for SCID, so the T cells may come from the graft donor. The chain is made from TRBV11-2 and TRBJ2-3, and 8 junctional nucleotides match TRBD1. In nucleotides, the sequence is TGTGCCAGCAGCTCCCAGGGGGCTCTTAGCACAGATACGCAGTATTTT. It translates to CASSSQGALSTDTQYF.